This T cell receptor beta chain was profiled in a study of T cells in Graves' hyperthyroidism and ophthalmopathy. Whole-study results and caveats: Among thyroid clonotypes expanded above 0.001, most also appeared in blood.

Ophthalmopathy patients all had a Clinical Activity Score of at least 3, a NOSPECS grade of at least 4 and disease under 3 months old. Diagnoses rested on clinical symptoms, serum thyroxine and TRAb, thyroid ultrasound and orbital computed tomography. Authors of the study amplified TCR beta CDR3 regions from RNA transcripts. HTBI primers were used for first-round RT-PCR of the TCR CDR3. Each CDR3 protein is one row after TCRdb ran MiXCR on the multiplex PCR reads. The sample consists of under 350,000 distinct CDR3 sequences, 17% of them appearing once. Only a few counts were recorded for this clonotype. Its specificity is unknown. V shed 0 bases, J shed 2 bases, and the junction held 5 bases outside the gene matches. The CDR3 has 16 residues. Per germline, CDR1 SGHTA and CDR2 FQGTGA.

Sequenced: blood. The chain recombines TRBV7-3 with TRBJ2-5; 8 positions agree with TRBD2. The clonotype was recovered from a woman aged 60-75 years with Graves' ophthalmopathy. The CDR3, as DNA: TGTGCCAGCAGCTTAACGTTGGCTAGCGGGCAAGAGACCCAGTACTTC. Amino acid sequence: CASSLTLASGQETQYF.